The 23 T cell receptor beta chains reported below all come from one sample, sequenced in a study of shared clonotypes between healthy human individuals. The table came from immunoSEQ multiplex PCR; TCRdb's copy has only in-frame clones and leaves some out. The sample has some 2.4 million clones, roughly 93% seen once. The sequenced sample was naive CD4+ T cells from PBMCs. The sample's subset: CD45RA+ positively selected. The source of these receptors is a man between 18 and 29 years old in good health. Some clones in this sample may be carry-over from other donors' samples.

The chain carries TRBV5-6 and TRBJ2-6, with unresolved D. Germline assignment: CDR1 SGHDT and CDR2 YYEEEE. The ends were cut back, 1 base at V and 2 bases at J, with 7 bases in the middle. The CDR3 covers 15 residues. The CDR3 sequence is CASSLRATGANVLTF. The CDR3 DNA sequence: TGTGCCAGCAGCTTGCGTGCGACTGGGGCCAACGTCCTGACTTTC. The variable domain in full, with the rest retrieved from reference TRBV5-6 and TRBJ2-6, is DAGVTQSPTHLIKTRGQQVTLRCSPKSGHDTVSWYQQALGQGPQFIFQYYEEEERQRGNFPDRFSGHQFPNYSSELNVNALLLGDSALYLCASSLRATGANVLTFGAGSRLTVL.

The chain carries TRBV7-9 and TRBJ2-5; 9 nucleotides align to TRBD1. CDR3 length: 17 residues. Per the germline V gene, CDR1 is SEHNR and CDR2 is FQNEAQ (reference sequence). V lost 5 bases and J lost 3; bases outside the gene matches: 13. CDR3 sequence (DNA): TGTGCCAGCAGCCGAACAACGCTCCGGACAGGGGAAGAGACCCAGTACTTC. It encodes CASSRTTLRTGEETQYF.

This clone was found a few times. This rearrangement joins TRBV6-1 to TRBJ1-2, with D uncertain. Per germline, CDR1 MNHNS and CDR2 SASEGT. CDR3 length: 13 residues. V was cut by 0 bases and J by 10 bases, with 12 bases left in between. The CDR3 region is CASSEAGERVYTF. CDR3 nucleotides: TGTGCCAGCAGTGAAGCTGGGGAAAGGGTCTACACCTTC.

This chain links TRBV19 with TRBJ1-5, with 8 positions matching TRBD1. Germline loops: CDR1 LNHDA, CDR2 SQIVND (reference sequence). CDR3 length: 13 residues. J was trimmed by 5 bases and V by 11 bases; bases with no gene match: 8. The chain's CDR3 is CASKDRAYQPQHF. The CDR3 DNA follows: TGTGCCTCCAAGGACAGGGCTTATCAGCCCCAGCATTTT.

With regard to this clone: This sample also contains other DNA sequences that code for the same CDR3. This rearrangement joins TRBV5-1 to TRBJ2-3; no clear D. Per the germline V gene, CDR1 is SGHRS and CDR2 is YFSETQ. The CDR3 length is 12 residues. The V end was cut by 8 bases, the J end by 1 base, with 8 bases between. Written as DNA, the CDR3 is TGCGCCAGTTCCACCGGCACAGATACGCAGTATTTT. Translating gives CASSTGTDTQYF.

The chain uses TRBV28 and TRBJ2-5; TRBD1 aligns across 8 bases. Germline assignment: CDR1 MDHEN and CDR2 SYDVKM. V dropped 6 bases and J dropped 5; count of bases not matched to a gene: 11. This CDR3 spans 15 amino acids. The DNA for the CDR3 is TGTGCCAGCAGGTCGGGACAGGTGATAGGGGAGACCCAGTACTTC. Amino acids: CASRSGQVIGETQYF. The entire variable domain, with the rest obtained from reference TRBV28 and TRBJ2-5, is as follows: DVKVTQSSRYLVKRTGEKVFLECVQDMDHENMFWYRQDPGLGLRLIYFSYDVKMKEKGDIPEGYSVSREKKERFSLILESASTNQTSMYLCASRSGQVIGETQYFGPGTRLLVL.

J is TRBJ2-7 and V is TRBV28, with 8 bases that match TRBD2. The V and J ends lost 6 bases and 0 bases, in that order; junction bases with no gene match: 7. Looked up from germline, CDR1 is MDHEN and CDR2 is SYDVKM. This CDR3 is 15 amino acids long. Here the CDR3 reads CASSPSGLSSYEQYF. CDR3 in DNA: TGTGCCAGCAGCCCTAGCGGGTTAAGCTCCTACGAGCAGTACTTC.

The chain joins TRBV30 to TRBJ1-5; the D is unclear. The CDR3 has 14 amino acids. The germline gives CDR1 GTSNPN, CDR2 SVGIG (reference sequence). The germline V and J ends were trimmed by 0 bases and 5 bases, with 11 bases remaining between them. The CDR3 sequence is CAWSVLSRDQPQHF. The CDR3, as DNA: TGTGCCTGGAGTGTACTGAGTAGGGATCAGCCCCAGCATTTT.

Only one count was recorded for this clone. The chain couples TRBV7-2 to TRBJ2-2; D gene uncertain. Germline CDR1 and CDR2: SGHTA and FQGNSA. The CDR3 sequence is 17 residues long. V was pared by 3 bases and J by 0 bases, with 14 bases between. The CDR3 nucleotides read TGTGCCAGCAGCTTTGCCCCCCCTGAGCCGAACACCGGGGAGCTGTTTTTT. It yields the protein CASSFAPPEPNTGELFF.

The chain couples TRBV25-1 to TRBJ2-2, with D unresolved. This CDR3 has 13 residues. Germline CDR1 MGHDK, CDR2 SYGVNS. Trimming took 6 bases from V and 6 from J, leaving 11 bases between them. The CDR3 DNA reads TGTGCCAGCAGCTCGGTTTGGCCCGGGGAGCTGTTTTTT. Amino acids: CASSSVWPGELFF.

This chain connects TRBV4-2 to TRBJ2-3; possibly TRBD1 or TRBD2 for D (5 bases each). The CDR3 sequence is 16 residues long. The germline CDR1 and CDR2 sequences are LGHNA and YNFKEQ. V shed 4 bases and J shed 3 bases, with 17 bases lying between them. The CDR3 is CASSLLAGSITDTQYF. CDR3 nucleotides: TGTGCCAGCAGCCTCCTAGCAGGGAGTATAACAGATACGCAGTATTTT.

The chain is built from TRBV4-1 and TRBJ1-3; no definite D call. The length of the CDR3 is 16 residues. CDR1 is MGHRA, CDR2 YSYEKL, per germline. Trimming pared 0 bases from V and 4 bases from J, leaving 13 bases between. CDR3: CASSQEGSVRGNTIYF. The DNA for the CDR3 is TGCGCCAGCAGCCAAGAAGGTAGCGTCAGAGGAAACACCATATATTTT.

The genes are TRBV28 and TRBJ1-5; D not resolved. V was trimmed by 9 bases and J by 0 bases, leaving 9 bases between them. The CDR3 sequence is 13 residues long. CDR1 is MDHEN and CDR2 is SYDVKM in the germline V gene. CDR3 sequence (DNA): TGTGCCAGTGGTTGGGTTAGCAATCAGCCCCAGCATTTT. As protein: CASGWVSNQPQHF.

The chain links TRBV29-1 to TRBJ2-1, with TRBD2 identical over 8 bases. Germline-derived CDR1 and CDR2 are SQVTM and ANQGSEA. The CDR3 spans 16 residues. The V gene end was trimmed by 1 base and the J gene end by 2 bases; junction bases not matched to a gene: 7. The CDR3 DNA follows: TGCAGCGTTGAAGGTGGATCGGGAGGGCCCTACAATGAGCAGTTCTTC. Translating gives CSVEGGSGGPYNEQFF.

The chain combines TRBV29-1 with TRBJ2-7; D is perhaps TRBD1 or TRBD2 (5 bases each). The CDR3 contains 13 residues. From germline, CDR1 is SQVTM and CDR2 ANQGSEA. The ends were cut back, 7 bases at V and 3 bases at J, with 16 bases in the middle. The CDR3 loop reads CSAGLGLNYEQYF. The DNA for the CDR3 is TGCAGCGCGGGGCTCGGCCTAAACTACGAGCAGTACTTC.

The chain links TRBV5-5 to TRBJ1-1; TRBD1 matches at 9 bases. V shed 4 bases, J shed 1 base, and the junction held 14 bases outside the gene matches. The CDR3 runs 18 residues. From germline, CDR1 is SGHKS and CDR2 YYEKEE (reference sequence). The DNA for the CDR3 is TGTGCCAGCAGCAATGGGGTAGGACAGGGGCCGAAGAACACTGAAGCTTTCTTT. It yields the protein CASSNGVGQGPKNTEAFF.

This clone was seen only once. The V call is TRBV27, the J call TRBJ2-3, with D maybe TRBD2 (5 bases). The CDR3 totals 15 residues. Between the trimmed V and J ends, which lost 7 bases and 2 bases, there was a span of 16 bases. Germline values: CDR1 MNHEY, CDR2 SMNVEV (reference sequence). CDR3 nucleotide sequence: TGTGCCAGCACCGGAACGGAGGCGGTCACAGATACGCAGTATTTT. The encoded protein is CASTGTEAVTDTQYF.

CDR3 protein: CASSVGLRIQETQYF. The CDR3 coding sequence is TGTGCCAGCAGCGTGGGACTTCGGATCCAAGAGACCCAGTACTTC. V gene TRBV11-3 combines with J gene TRBJ2-5, with D tentatively TRBD2 (6 bases). There are 15 residues in the CDR3. Germline V gene lookup returns CDR1 SGHNT and CDR2 YENEEA. Trimming pared 5 bases from V and 1 base from J, leaving 14 bases between.

V usage is TRBV5-1 and J usage is TRBJ2-1, with unresolved D. Germline CDR1 SGHRS, CDR2 YFSETQ. The CDR3 loop spans 14 amino acids. The V end was cut by 7 bases, the J end by 0 bases, with 11 bases between. The CDR3 protein is CASGRSSSYNEQFF. For the CDR3, the DNA is TGCGCCAGCGGGCGCTCAAGCTCCTACAATGAGCAGTTCTTC. The full variable domain, its missing parts supplied by reference TRBV5-1 and TRBJ2-1, is KAGVTQTPRYLIKTRGQQVTLSCSPISGHRSVSWYQQTPGQGLQFLFEYFSETQRNKGNFPGRFSGRQFSNSRSEMNVSTLELGDSALYLCASGRSSSYNEQFFGPGTRLTVL.

The CDR3 DNA reads TGTGCCAGCAGCGGGAGGACAGAAGGGATCGGAAAACTGTTTTTT. This encodes CASSGRTEGIGKLFF. The genes are TRBV7-2 and TRBJ1-4, with D possibly being TRBD1 (6 bases). CDR3 length equals 15 residues. Germline values: CDR1 SGHTA, CDR2 FQGNSA. V was clipped by 5 bases and J by 10 bases, with 20 bases between them.

Remarks on this clone: In the same sample, other DNA sequences code for this CDR3. The chain combines TRBV20-1 with TRBJ1-1; the D gene is possibly TRBD1 (5 bases). Between the trimmed V and J ends, which lost 7 bases and 5 bases, there was a span of 8 bases. This CDR3 has 10 residues. Germline-derived CDR1 and CDR2 are DFQATT and SNEGSKA (reference sequence). The CDR3 bases are TGCAGTGTCGGGGGTACTGAAGCTTTCTTT. As protein: CSVGGTEAFF.

This clone appeared once. Other DNA sequences within the sample encode an identical CDR3. The chain uses TRBV7-2 and TRBJ2-1, with a tentative D call TRBD2 (5 bases). From germline, CDR1 is SGHTA and CDR2 FQGNSA. V shed 3 bases and J shed 0 bases, with 12 bases lying between them. This CDR3 is 16 amino acids long. The CDR3 bases are TGTGCCAGCAGCTTGTCGAGGGATAGCTCCTACAATGAGCAGTTCTTC. It yields the protein CASSLSRDSSYNEQFF.

The chain carries TRBV4-3 and TRBJ2-5, with a possible D match to TRBD1 (6 bases). CDR3 length equals 15 residues. V was shortened by 6 bases and J by 7 bases, with 21 bases between the two germline ends. In germline, CDR1 is LGHNA, CDR2 YSLEER. The CDR3 nucleotides read TGCGCCAGCAGTTCCACTGCACAGGGACCGGGGACCCAGTACTTC. This codes for CASSSTAQGPGTQYF.